Presented here are 5 T cell receptor beta chains from one specimen sequenced in a study of Ad26.COV2.S vaccination and SARS-CoV-2 variants. TCRdb's copy holds only in-frame clones and misses some; the assay was immunoSEQ multiplex PCR. The sample holds 440,000 or so clones, 89% seen once. Documented treatment: about 20 received Ad26.COV2.S at low or high dose, single or two shots; about 5 received placebo; per-sample allocation not given. The samples date from day 63 after the first vaccine or placebo injection. The source was peripheral blood, collected in a trial of Ad26.COV2.S vaccine versus placebo. All receptors come from a person between 18 and 65 years old who received the Ad26.COV2.S COVID-19 vaccine or a placebo.

The V call is TRBV2, the J call TRBJ2-7; the D gene is possibly TRBD2 (5 bases). Germline V gene sequence: CDR1 SNHLY, CDR2 FYNNEI. Trimming shortened V by 3 bases and J by 7 bases, and 16 bases separated the two germline ends. This CDR3 region has 14 residues. CDR3 DNA sequence: TGTGCCAGCAGTGATGGCATGAGGGCCCGGGAGCAGTACTTC. This codes for CASSDGMRAREQYF.

The rearrangement joins TRBV27 to TRBJ1-6; no reliable D call. V was shortened by 8 bases and J by 4 bases, with 12 bases between the two germline ends. The CDR3 runs to 14 residues. Germline values: CDR1 MNHEY, CDR2 SMNVEV (reference sequence). Here the CDR3 reads CASRSARYNSPLHF. The CDR3 DNA follows: TGTGCCAGCCGATCGGCCCGGTATAATTCACCCCTCCACTTT.

This chain links TRBV7-2 with TRBJ1-6; TRBD1 is a possible D gene (5 bases). Germline V lookup: CDR1 SGHTA, CDR2 FQGNSA. V dropped 5 bases and J dropped 11 bases, with 16 bases sitting between them. The CDR3 extends over 14 amino acids. The CDR3 sequence: CASSPTGWGTPLHF. CDR3 bases: TGTGCCAGCAGCCCCACGGGGTGGGGGACACCCCTCCACTTT.

V and J are TRBV23-1 and TRBJ1-4; TRBD1 might be the D (5 bases). TRBV23-1 is filed as an ORF, its function uncertain. V was clipped by 4 bases and J by 7 bases, with 10 bases between them. CDR3 length: 13 residues. The CDR3 coding sequence is TGCGCCAGCAGTCGCACGGGGGGTGAAAAACTGTTTTTT. Its protein is CASSRTGGEKLFF.

This clone was observed a handful of times. The chain is built from TRBV2 and TRBJ1-6; D is unresolved. V was trimmed by 4 bases and J by 12 bases, leaving 10 bases between them. Germline CDR1 is SNHLY and CDR2 is FYNNEI. The CDR3 totals 12 residues. The CDR3 nucleotides read TGTGCCAGCAGTGGGGATAGTGGACCCCTCCACTTT. This sequence encodes CASSGDSGPLHF. Using reference TRBV2 and TRBJ1-6 for the parts outside the CDR3, the full variable domain is EPEVTQTPSHQVTQMGQEVILRCVPISNHLYFYWYRQILGQKVEFLVSFYNNEISEKSEIFDDQFSVERPDGSNFTLKIRSTKLEDSAMYFCASSGDSGPLHFGNGTRLTVT.